The entry below describes one T cell receptor beta chain. Its antigen is still unknown. The CDR3 runs 16 residues. V lost 3 bases to trimming and J lost 7 bases, with 22 bases between them. The germline V gene has CDR1 WSHSY and CDR2 SAAADI. Using immunoSEQ multiplex PCR, the repertoire was profiled, and TCRdb retains in-frame clones only, with some absent. This sample has around 14,000 clones; 85% to 90% occur once, and the top ten carry approximately 4.2%. Every patient had relapsed following autologous stem cell transplantation, and cohorts differed in brentuximab vedotin exposure. These data are taken from a study of PD-1 blockade in classical Hodgkin lymphoma. About the study: Patients got intravenous nivolumab 3 mg/kg every 2 weeks.

Study results and limitations: Newly diagnosed patients were said to have less baseline TCR diversity than healthy donors did. Partial responders and progressors had significantly lower baseline TCR diversity.

The sequence was collected from a human donor with classical Hodgkin lymphoma. The V gene is TRBV10-2, the J gene TRBJ2-7; a weak D match, TRBD2 (6 bases). The sample in question was peripheral blood mononuclear cells (PBMCs), obtained at baseline. This CDR3 is CASSEGWEDGNWEQYF. The CDR3 nucleotides are TGCGCCAGCAGTGAAGGGTGGGAGGACGGGAACTGGGAGCAGTACTTC.